The clone carrying this TCR beta chain was observed a few times. Its specificity is not known. A much larger clone lies a single base off, so this may be a read error. The CDR3 length is 15 residues. The germline CDR1 and CDR2 sequences are SGHRS and YFSETQ. This sample is drawn from a study of molecular identifiers for immune sequencing clone quantification. Study findings and constraints: Among some 1.1 million naive cells, spiked Jurkat TCR RNA from a single cell was reportedly detectable.

TCRdb itself ran the PCR reads through MiXCR, one entry per CDR3 protein. The data contain about 510,000 distinct CDR3 sequences, about a fifth of them seen just once; the ten biggest clones take up approximately 0.84%. The receptor was isolated from a human donor in good health. Some libraries in this study had Jurkat cell RNA spiked in. Sequencing input: naive CD8+ T cells from blood, with Jurkat cell RNA spiked in. This sample's subset: FACS-sorted CD8+CD4-CCR7+CD45RA+ naive T cells. The gene calls are TRBV5-1 and TRBJ2-5; D might be TRBD1 or TRBD2, each matching 5 bases. CDR3 DNA sequence: TGCGCCGGCAGCTCGGGACGGATGTACCAAGAGACCCAGTACTTC. Translated: CAGSSGRMYQETQYF. The full variable domain, with the rest looked up from reference TRBV5-1 and TRBJ2-5, is KAGVTQTPRYLIKTRGQQVTLSCSPISGHRSVSWYQQTPGQGLQFLFEYFSETQRNKGNFPGRFSGRQFSNSRSEMNVSTLELGDSALYLCAGSSGRMYQETQYFGPGTRLLVL.